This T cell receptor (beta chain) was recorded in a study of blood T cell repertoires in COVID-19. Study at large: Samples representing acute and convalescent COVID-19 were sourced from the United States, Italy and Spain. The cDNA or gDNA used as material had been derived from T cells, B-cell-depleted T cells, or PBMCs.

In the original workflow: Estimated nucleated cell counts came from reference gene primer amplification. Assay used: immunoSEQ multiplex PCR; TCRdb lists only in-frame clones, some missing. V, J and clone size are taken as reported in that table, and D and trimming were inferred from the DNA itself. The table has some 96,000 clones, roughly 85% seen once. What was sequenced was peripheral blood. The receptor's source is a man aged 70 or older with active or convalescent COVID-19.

The chain's CDR3 is CASSQDLGQGTYEQYF. CDR3 sequence (DNA): TGCGCCAGCAGCCAAGATCTAGGGCAGGGCACCTACGAGCAGTACTTC. The chain recombines TRBV4-3 with TRBJ2-7, with D tentatively TRBD1 (5 bases). V was pared by 0 bases and J by 2 bases, with 14 bases between. The CDR3 extends over 16 amino acids. Germline lookup yields CDR1 LGHNA and CDR2 YSLEER.